The rows below give T cell receptor beta chains drawn from one sample of a study of cytomegalovirus exposure and HLA in healthy donors. The table came from immunoSEQ multiplex PCR; TCRdb's copy has only in-frame clones and leaves some out. The sample has 130,000 to 150,000 clones, around four fifths seen once; the top ten hold more than 3%. The sample taken for sequencing was PBMCs. The receptors derive from a male donor in good health and CMV-seronegative. The CDR3 runs from the conserved cysteine through the conserved F or W. The D gene is left open where the match is weak. The size entry is marked missing in some rows and otherwise reads once, few, many or a size class.

j_call	d_call	clone_size	v_call	cdr3_nt	cdr3_aa
TRBJ2-1	NA	NA	TRBV29-1	TGCAGCGGAGCAGCCTGGAGCTCCTACAATGAGCAGTTCTTC	CSGAAWSSYNEQFF
TRBJ1-1	NA	NA	TRBV19	TGTGCCAGTAGTAGATGGGGGGGCAAGGTTGTGTTTACTGAAGCTTTCTTT	CASSRWGGKVVFTEAFF
TRBJ2-1	TRBD2	NA	TRBV29-1	TGCAGCGCCCCACTAGCGGGAGAATACGGTGAGCAGTTCTTC	CSAPLAGEYGEQFF
TRBJ2-7	NA	once	TRBV7-3	TGTGCCAGCAGCTTGGACGGGGGGCAAACCTACGAGCAGTACTTC	CASSLDGGQTYEQYF
TRBJ2-1	TRBD1	once	TRBV7-9	TGTGCCAGCAAGGGGACAGGGGTCTACAATGAGCAGTTCTTC	CASKGTGVYNEQFF
TRBJ1-2	NA	NA	TRBV7-2	TGTGCCAGCAGCTTAGCGTACAGAACGGCTAACTATGGCTACACCTTC	CASSLAYRTANYGYTF
TRBJ1-2	TRBD1	NA	TRBV27	TGTGCCAGCAGTTTCGCGGGACAGAGGGGCTACACCTTC	CASSFAGQRGYTF
TRBJ2-7	NA	NA	TRBV29-1	TGCAGCGTTGTGGCGAGGCAGTCTAACTCCTACGAGCAGTACTTC	CSVVARQSNSYEQYF
TRBJ2-1	TRBD2	NA	TRBV7-2	TGTGCCAGCAGCTTACAGAGCGGGGGTAACTACAATGAGCAGTTCTTC	CASSLQSGGNYNEQFF
TRBJ2-3	NA	NA	TRBV4-3	TGCGCCAGCAGCCCGCACTTGGTTACAGGGACGAGCACAGATACGCAGTATTTT	CASSPHLVTGTSTDTQYF
TRBJ1-2	NA	once	TRBV7-9	TGTTCCAGCAGCCCCTCCGGTACTAACTATGGCTACACCTTC	CSSSPSGTNYGYTF
TRBJ2-7	TRBD2	NA	TRBV6-1	TGTGCCAGCAGTGAAGAGCCGGGACTAGCTCTTTCCGAGCAGTACTTC	CASSEEPGLALSEQYF
TRBJ2-7	TRBD1	once	TRBV7-3	TGTGCCAGCAGCTTAACGTTTGGACAGGGGTCGTTTCAGTACTTC	CASSLTFGQGSFQYF
TRBJ1-6	TRBD1	once	TRBV9	TGTGCCAGCAGCCCATGGACAGGGAGCTCCTATAATTCACCCCTCCACTTT	CASSPWTGSSYNSPLHF
TRBJ2-3	NA	NA	TRBV7-8	TGTGCCAGCAGCTTTACAGAGTCGGTGGCAGATACGCAGTATTTT	CASSFTESVADTQYF
TRBJ2-5	TRBD2	few	TRBV5-1	TGCGCCAGCAGCTTGGTGACTAGCGGGAAAGGGGTGGGAGAGACCCAGTACTTC	CASSLVTSGKGVGETQYF
TRBJ2-7	NA	NA	TRBV19	TGTGCCAGTAGTCTTAGCGGCTCCTACGAGCAGTACTTC	CASSLSGSYEQYF
TRBJ1-1	NA	NA	TRBV29-1	TGCAGCGTCCTGAAGCCGCTTAACACTGAAGCTTTCTTT	CSVLKPLNTEAFF
TRBJ2-1	TRBD1	NA	TRBV7-2	TGTGCCAGCAGCTTTGACAGGGCATCCTACAATGAGCAGTTCTTC	CASSFDRASYNEQFF
TRBJ2-7	TRBD1	NA	TRBV7-8	TGTGCCAGCAGCTTAGGACAGGGGCCTCACTACGAGCAGTACTTC	CASSLGQGPHYEQYF
TRBJ2-2	NA	NA	TRBV28	TGTGCCAGCAGTTTCTCGAACACCGGGGAGCTGTTTTTT	CASSFSNTGELFF
TRBJ2-3	NA	NA	TRBV2	TGTGCCAGCAGTGAAGGTCTAGCGAGCACAGATACGCAGTATTTT	CASSEGLASTDTQYF
TRBJ2-5	NA	NA	TRBV7-2	TGTGCCAGCAGCTCCTATAGATCCTCCGGAGAGACCCAGTACTTC	CASSSYRSSGETQYF
TRBJ1-2	NA	NA	TRBV2	TGTGCCAGCAGAGCATGGAGCCAACCCTGGGGCTACACCTTC	CASRAWSQPWGYTF
TRBJ1-2	TRBD1	NA	TRBV6-5	TGTGCCAGCAGTTACGGGCAGGGGGCCGGGTCAGGCTACACCTTC	CASSYGQGAGSGYTF
TRBJ1-2	TRBD1	NA	TRBV9	TGTGCCAGCAGCGTAGACCCCATGACAGGGGGCTATGGCTACACCTTC	CASSVDPMTGGYGYTF
TRBJ2-7	TRBD2	NA	TRBV7-2	TGTGCCAGCAACTCACCGGGACTAGCGGGAAAACAACCCCCCTACGAGCAGTACTTC	CASNSPGLAGKQPPYEQYF
TRBJ1-5	NA	NA	TRBV19	TGTGCCAGTAGTATCCAGAGCAATCAGCCCCAGCATTTT	CASSIQSNQPQHF
TRBJ1-1	NA	few	TRBV5-6	TGTGCCAGCAGCTATACGGGGAAAGCTTTCTTT	CASSYTGKAFF
TRBJ1-1	NA	NA	TRBV9	TGTGCCAGCAGCTCAGGAGGCTATATGAACACTGAAGCTTTCTTT	CASSSGGYMNTEAFF
TRBJ2-2	TRBD1	NA	TRBV19	TGTGCCAGTAGTGTCAACCCGGGACAGGGGGCAGGCGGGGAGCTGTTTTTT	CASSVNPGQGAGGELFF
TRBJ1-1	TRBD1	NA	TRBV2	TGTGCCAGCACTCTCACAGGGGTGAACACTGAAGCTTTCTTT	CASTLTGVNTEAFF